The clone carrying this T cell receptor beta chain has only a few counts. Its specificity is unknown. Germline CDR1 SGHVS, CDR2 FNYEAQ. The length of the CDR3 is 16 residues. V dropped 2 bases and J dropped 3 bases, with 13 bases sitting between them. The data belong to a study of T cell repertoires in cytomegalovirus infection. Study details: Through public TCR beta signatures, both CMV infection and matching HLA type were indicated. Study observations and caveats: The ex vivo response was dominated by HLA-C-restricted CMV-specific TCR beta clonotypes. Totalled public TCR beta family frequency picked out people who carried CMV plus the relevant HLA.

TCRdb fed the reads into MiXCR, producing one record per CDR3 protein. The sample contains some 680,000 distinct CDR3 sequences, about 40% of which appear only once. The clonotype comes from a human donor in good health (CMV status not recorded). Some clones in this sample may be carry-over from other donors' samples. This sequence joins TRBV7-6 and TRBJ2-2; possible D gene TRBD1, 5 bases. Material for sequencing was PBMCs. As DNA, the CDR3 is TGTGCCAGCAGCTTACGCAGACAGTACGACACCGGGGAGCTGTTTTTT. Encoded protein: CASSLRRQYDTGELFF. Full variable domain (missing parts from reference TRBV7-6 and TRBJ2-2): GAGVSQSPRYKVTKRGQDVALRCDPISGHVSLYWYRQALGQGPEFLTYFNYEAQQDKSGLPNDRFSAERPEGSISTLTIQRTEQRDSAMYRCASSLRRQYDTGELFFGEGSRLTVL.